The TCR beta chain under discussion was sequenced for a study of patients and donors after allogeneic stem cell transplantation. V was shortened by 3 bases and J by 4 bases, with 15 bases between the two germline ends. Germline CDR1 and CDR2: MGHRA and YSYEKL. The CDR3 extends over 15 amino acids. TCRdb passed the RT-PCR reads through MiXCR, listing each CDR3 protein once. The data show over 350,000 distinct CDR3 sequences, 16% seen once. The chain couples TRBV4-1 to TRBJ1-1; D perhaps matches TRBD1 (5 bases). Sequences were obtained from blood, either unsorted or a sorted T cell fraction (not recorded which). The TCR sequence derives from a human donor who was either an allogeneic HSCT recipient or a stem cell or donor lymphocyte infusion donor (not recorded which). It is not recorded whose cells these are; they may come from a transplant donor. DNA for the CDR3: TGCGCCAGCAGCCACGGGGCTCAGCGGGGCACTGAAGCTTTCTTT. Amino acid sequence: CASSHGAQRGTEAFF.